This T cell receptor (beta chain) was captured by sequencing in a study of regulatory T cells in long-lasting Graves disease. Regarding the study as a whole: It was possible that the small sample size reduced accuracy.

At least ten counts were recorded for this clonotype. Its antigen is still unknown. Time point here: newly diagnosed GD, antithyroid drugs for less than 3 months. Extracted RNA from PBMCs served as the source of the TCR library. Germline CDR1 is MNHNS and CDR2 is SASEGT. The V end lost 7 bases, the J end lost 0 bases, and 13 bases lay between the germline ends. The length of the CDR3 is 14 residues. Construction of the TCR beta libraries employed iRepertoire HTBI primers in conjunction with Arm-PCR of CDR3 regions. TCRdb re-derived calls from the multiplex PCR reads in MiXCR, one entry per CDR3 protein. The profile shows 350,000 to 500,000 distinct CDR3 sequences, 12% to 15% of them singletons. These sequences were also reported in another study, on T cells in Graves' hyperthyroidism and ophthalmopathy. That work states: During a first-round RT-PCR of the TCR CDR3, the HTBI primer set was used.

The TCR originated in a woman between 45 and 65 years old with Graves disease. The rearrangement uses TRBV6-1 and TRBJ2-7; no definite D call. The material was peripheral blood mononuclear cells (PBMCs), obtained at new diagnosis, from a patient treated with antithyroid drugs. Here the CDR3 DNA reads TGTGCCAGCATAGGAGTCAGTTTCTCCTACGAGCAGTACTTC. Protein sequence: CASIGVSFSYEQYF.